The rows below give T cell receptor beta chains drawn from one sample of a study of T cells in Graves' hyperthyroidism and ophthalmopathy. TCRdb passed the multiplex PCR reads through MiXCR, listing each CDR3 protein once. The sample carries approximately 430,000 distinct CDR3 sequences, around 15% recorded once. The sample comprised blood. The origin of the receptors is a man younger than 30 with Graves' ophthalmopathy. The CDR3 runs from the conserved cysteine through the conserved F or W. Fields, in order: D gene, clone size, J gene, V gene, CDR3 DNA, CDR3 protein. The D gene is left open where the match is weak. Some rows have no size entry. The others give once, few or many, or a class for an expanded clone.

NA few TRBJ2-2 TRBV6-1 TGTGCCAGCAGTAAGGGACTCCCAACAACCGGGGAGCTGTTTTTT CASSKGLPTTGELFF
TRBD1 many TRBJ1-6 TRBV20-1 TGCAGTGCCCGCGACAGTACGACAGGGCCCCTCCACTTT CSARDSTTGPLHF
TRBD1 NA TRBJ1-1 TRBV10-1 TGCGCCAGCAGCGCCTCGGACAGGAAATACACTGAAGCTTTCTTT CASSASDRKYTEAFF
TRBD2 many TRBJ2-7 TRBV7-2 TGTGCCAGCAGCTCCTCGACTAGCGGAGGCGAGCAGTACTTC CASSSSTSGGEQYF
NA NA TRBJ1-4 TRBV3-1 TGTGCCAGCAGCCAAGGAATAGGGAACGAAAAACTGTTTTTT CASSQGIGNEKLFF
TRBD1 many TRBJ1-3 TRBV6-1 TGTGCCAGCAGTGACTCGGGACAGGGAGGTTTTTTCCCCTCTGGAAACACCATATATTTT CASSDSGQGGFFPSGNTIYF
NA NA TRBJ1-6 TRBV6-2/TRBV6-3 TGTGCCAGCAGAACGGATGCGGGCTCCTATAATTCACCCCTCCACTTT CASRTDAGSYNSPLHF
NA many TRBJ1-2 TRBV3-1 TGTGCCAGCAGCCAAGGGGTGATAGCTAACTATGGCTACACCTTC CASSQGVIANYGYTF
TRBD1 many TRBJ1-4 TRBV6-1 TGTGCCGGGGGACAGGCTATGGCAACTAATGAAAAACTGTTTTTT CAGGQAMATNEKLFF
NA many TRBJ2-3 TRBV10-3 TGTGCCAGTCGCGGGGTTGAAGGTTCAGATACGCAGTATTTT CASRGVEGSDTQYF
TRBD1 many TRBJ1-1 TRBV6-1 TGTGCCAGCACCCTTGGGGGGACAGTATTGGGAATAGAGACGAACACTGAAGCTTTCTTT CASTLGGTVLGIETNTEAFF
NA many TRBJ2-7 TRBV3-1 TGTGCCAGCAGCCGAGAACTCGCGGGTTGGGAGCAGTACTTC CASSRELAGWEQYF
TRBD1 once TRBJ1-2 TRBV29-1 TGCAGCGTTGAAAGTGGGACAGGGGGCTATGGCTACACCTTC CSVESGTGGYGYTF
TRBD2 many TRBJ2-2 TRBV10-3 TGTGCCATCAGAAGGGAGTTAGCGGGTAACACCGGGGAGCTGTTTTTT CAIRRELAGNTGELFF
NA once TRBJ1-1 TRBV11-2 TGTGCCAGCAGCTCCACCTTTTCCAACACTGAAGCTTTCTTT CASSSTFSNTEAFF
NA few TRBJ2-4 TRBV20-1 TGCAGTGCTAGGTTGGGAGTGGGCAAAAACATTCAGTACTTC CSARLGVGKNIQYF
NA few TRBJ1-3 TRBV29-1 TGCAGCGTTAAAGGAACTGGAAACACCATATATTTT CSVKGTGNTIYF
NA many TRBJ2-3 TRBV7-2 TGTGCCAGCAGCTTTTATACGGGCGGATTCACAGATACGCAGTATTTT CASSFYTGGFTDTQYF
TRBD2 many TRBJ2-1 TRBV11-2 TGTGCCAGCAGCTTAGATCCCCCAGGGCGGGGGGGCTACAATGAGCAGTTCTTC CASSLDPPGRGGYNEQFF
TRBD1 NA TRBJ1-2 TRBV7-8 TGTGCCAGCAGCTTAGGGGGGACAGGTACTAACTATGGCTACACCTTC CASSLGGTGTNYGYTF
TRBD1 many TRBJ2-3 TRBV9 TGTGCCAGCAGCCCCAGCAGCAGGGGGCGAGGAGATACGCAGTATTTT CASSPSSRGRGDTQYF
NA few TRBJ1-6 TRBV19 TGTGCCGGTTCTATGGACATATTTTCACCCCTCCACTTT CAGSMDIFSPLHF
NA many TRBJ1-4 TRBV7-8 TGTGCCAGCAGCTTAGAGCGTCGACAGCCCCATGAAAAACTGTTTTTT CASSLERRQPHEKLFF
NA NA TRBJ1-2 TRBV19 TGTGCCAGTAGTTATTCCTCTCGGAACTATGGCTACACCTTC CASSYSSRNYGYTF
TRBD2 few TRBJ2-1 TRBV11-1 TGTGCCAGCAGCCCCGGGAGGTTCACCTACAATGAGCAGTTCTTC CASSPGRFTYNEQFF
TRBD2 many TRBJ2-1 TRBV6-1 TGTGCCAGCACCCGGACTAGCCTTTATGAGCAGTTCTTC CASTRTSLYEQFF
TRBD1 many TRBJ1-2 TRBV30 TGTGCCTGGAGTCCCCAGGGGGCGGGCTATGGCTACACCTTC CAWSPQGAGYGYTF
NA NA TRBJ1-2 TRBV2 TGTGCCAGCAGTGGGAGAGGGAAGGGCTACACCTTC CASSGRGKGYTF
NA NA TRBJ2-7 TRBV7-3 TGTGCCAGCAGCCGAGGAGTGGTCGGCGAGCAGTACTTC CASSRGVVGEQYF
NA many TRBJ2-7 TRBV11-3 TGTGCCAGCAGCTTTATTTACGGTACAAGGACCTACGAGCAGTACTTC CASSFIYGTRTYEQYF
TRBD1 NA TRBJ2-1 TRBV10-1 TGCGCCAGCAGTCCGGGACAGAGCTCCTACGAGCAGTTCTTC CASSPGQSSYEQFF
NA many TRBJ2-5 TRBV7-2 TGTGCCAGCAGCTCCCCGGGAAGCGGAGAGACCCAGTACTTC CASSSPGSGETQYF
NA few TRBJ1-5 TRBV10-1 TGCGCCAGCAGTGAAGGGGTATACAATCAGCCCCAGCATTTT CASSEGVYNQPQHF
TRBD1 many TRBJ2-3 TRBV20-1 TGCAGTGCTAGAGATACAGGGGCTGGGTCAGATACGCAGTATTTT CSARDTGAGSDTQYF
TRBD1 many TRBJ1-1 TRBV20-1 TGCAGTGCTAGAAAGGGACAGGTTAACACTGAAGCTTTCTTT CSARKGQVNTEAFF
NA few TRBJ2-2 TRBV3-1 TGTGCCAGCAGCCCACTCCAAGGGGGGGTCGGGAACGGGGAGCTGTTTTTT CASSPLQGGVGNGELFF
NA many TRBJ1-2 TRBV5-5 TGTGCCAGCAGCCCCACCCTAGGGGCTAACTATGGCTACACCTTC CASSPTLGANYGYTF
NA many TRBJ1-1 TRBV2 TGTGCCAGCAGTGTAAGACAGATGAACACTGAAGCTTTCTTT CASSVRQMNTEAFF
NA few TRBJ1-1 TRBV15 TGTGCCACCAGCAGAGATGAGTACACTGAAGCTTTCTTT CATSRDEYTEAFF
NA many TRBJ2-2 TRBV5-1 TGCGCCAGCAGGACGGACGGACCGAACACCGGGGAGCTGTTTTTT CASRTDGPNTGELFF
NA many TRBJ1-2 TRBV28 TGTGCCAGCAGCCAAAACAGGGTAGGCTCTCACTATGGCTACACCTTC CASSQNRVGSHYGYTF
NA NA TRBJ1-1 TRBV5-4 TGTGCCAGCAGCTTGGGGGGGGTATGGACTGAAGCTTTCTTT CASSLGGVWTEAFF
TRBD2 NA TRBJ2-3 TRBV7-2 TGTGCCAGCAGCCCTACTGGGCTAGCGGGGGCACGTACGCAGTATTTT CASSPTGLAGARTQYF
NA few TRBJ2-3 TRBV6-2/TRBV6-3 TGTGCCAGCACGCACATAGGGTCGGGCACAGATACGCAGTATTTT CASTHIGSGTDTQYF
NA many TRBJ1-1 TRBV30 TGTGCCTGGAGTGTAGGAGCTGAAGCTTTCTTT CAWSVGAEAFF
NA many TRBJ2-5 TRBV7-9 TGTGCCAGCAGCCTAGCCGCTGCGGGGGCCAGCGAGACCCAGTACTTC CASSLAAAGASETQYF
NA many TRBJ1-1 TRBV7-9 TGTGCCAGCAGCTTAGAGGGGGGGGGCACTGAAGCTTTCTTT CASSLEGGGTEAFF